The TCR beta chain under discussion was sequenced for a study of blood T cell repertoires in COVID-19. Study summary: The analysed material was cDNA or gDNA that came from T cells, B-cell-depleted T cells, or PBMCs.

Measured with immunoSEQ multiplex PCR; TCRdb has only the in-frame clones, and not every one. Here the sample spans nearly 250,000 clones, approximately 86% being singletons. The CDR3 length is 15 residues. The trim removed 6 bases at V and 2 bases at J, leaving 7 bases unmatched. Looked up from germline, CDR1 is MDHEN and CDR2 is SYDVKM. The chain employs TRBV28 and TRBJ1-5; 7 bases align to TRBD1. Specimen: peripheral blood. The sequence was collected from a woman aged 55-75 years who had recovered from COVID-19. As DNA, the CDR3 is TGTGCCAGCAGCTATGACAGGGAGGGCAATCAGCCCCAGCATTTT. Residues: CASSYDREGNQPQHF.